This TCR beta chain derives from a study of CXCR3-negative and CXCR3-positive naive CD8 T cells. As to this clonotype: Its antigen is undetermined.

Through 5' RACE with UMI labels, the TRB cDNA libraries were prepared. TCRdb re-called the 5' RACE reads; every CDR3 protein appears as one record, without DNA. The listing records tens of thousands of distinct CDR3 sequences. The CDR3 is made up of 13 amino acids. CDR1 and CDR2 from the germline V gene are SQVTM and ANQGSEA. Overall study results and limits: Naive CXCR3-positive and CXCR3-negative cells shared similar TRBV-TRBJ usage, unlike memory cells. TRB CDR3 properties served as the basis for inferring TCR strength, and surface CD5 was comparable between naive subsets.

The chain links TRBV29-1 to TRBJ1-5; TCRdb outputs TRBD1, but without DNA this stays unchecked. This TCR derives from a human donor in good health. Some clones in this sample may be carry-over from other donors' samples. Sequenced: memory CD8+ T cells from blood. The CDR3 protein is CSVEAGGDQPQHF.